This T cell receptor (beta chain) was observed in a study of CXCR3-negative and CXCR3-positive naive CD8 T cells. The study's findings and limits: Naive cells that were CXCR3-positive had more hydrophobic TRB CDR3s (compared with CXCR3-negative naive cells).

Germline CDR1 reads SGHNT; CDR2 reads YYREEE (reference sequence). This CDR3 region has 14 residues. Every individual CD8+ T cell subset underwent sorting in triplicate at under 350,000 cells apiece. Regarding this clonotype: Its antigen is unidentified.

With UMI labels, 5' RACE was used to prepare the TRB cDNA libraries. TCRdb reprocessed the 5' RACE reads, keeping one entry per CDR3 protein, no DNA. Listed are approximately 66,000 distinct CDR3 sequences; about 1.5% falls within the top ten. The chain couples TRBV5-4 to TRBJ2-7; TCRdb calls TRBD2, which cannot be checked without DNA. This sequence was found in a human donor in good health. Some clones in this sample may be carry-over from other donors' samples. The sequencing sample was made of naive CXCR3- CD8+ T cells from blood. Subset indicated: CD45RO-CCR7+CD27+CD95- naive CD8+ T cells lacking CXCR3 (TNR3-). The CDR3 region is CASRPGLADYEQYF.